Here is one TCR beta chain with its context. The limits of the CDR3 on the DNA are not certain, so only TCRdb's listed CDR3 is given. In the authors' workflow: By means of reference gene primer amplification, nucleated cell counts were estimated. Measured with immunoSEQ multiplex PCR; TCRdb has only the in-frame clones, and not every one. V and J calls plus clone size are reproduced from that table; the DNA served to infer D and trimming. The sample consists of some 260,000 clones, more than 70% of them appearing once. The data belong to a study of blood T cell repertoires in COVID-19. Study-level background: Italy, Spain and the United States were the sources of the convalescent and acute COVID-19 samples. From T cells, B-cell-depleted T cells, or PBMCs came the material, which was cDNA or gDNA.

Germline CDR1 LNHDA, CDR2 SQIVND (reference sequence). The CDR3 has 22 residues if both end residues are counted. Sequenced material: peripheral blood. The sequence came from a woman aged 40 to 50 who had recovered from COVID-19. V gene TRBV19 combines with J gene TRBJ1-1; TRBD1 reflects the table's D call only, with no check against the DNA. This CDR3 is CASMISPNTEAFFGQGTSKAFF.